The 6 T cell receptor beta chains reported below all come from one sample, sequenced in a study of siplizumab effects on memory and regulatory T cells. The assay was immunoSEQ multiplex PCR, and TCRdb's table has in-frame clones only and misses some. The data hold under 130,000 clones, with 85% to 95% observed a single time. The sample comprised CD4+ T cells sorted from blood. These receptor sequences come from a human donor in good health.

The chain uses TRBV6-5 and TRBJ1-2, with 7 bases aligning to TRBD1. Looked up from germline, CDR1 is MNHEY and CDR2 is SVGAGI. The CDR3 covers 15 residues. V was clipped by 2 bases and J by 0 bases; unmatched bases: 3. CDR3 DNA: TGTGCCAGCAGTTACAGGGGGCGCTCTAACTATGGCTACACCTTC. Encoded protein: CASSYRGRSNYGYTF.

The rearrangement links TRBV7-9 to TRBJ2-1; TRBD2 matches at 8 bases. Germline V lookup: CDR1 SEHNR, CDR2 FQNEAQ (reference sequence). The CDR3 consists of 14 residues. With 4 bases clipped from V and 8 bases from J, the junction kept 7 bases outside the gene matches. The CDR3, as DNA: TGTGCCAGCAGCTCTAGGACTAGCTATCATGAGCAGTTCTTC. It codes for CASSSRTSYHEQFF. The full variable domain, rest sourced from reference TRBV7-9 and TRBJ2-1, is DTGVSQNPRHKITKRGQNVTFRCDPISEHNRLYWYRQTLGQGPEFLTYFQNEAQLEKSRLLSDRFSAERPKGSFSTLEIQRTEQGDSAMYLCASSSRTSYHEQFFGPGTRLTVL.

CDR3 loop: CASSLGSYNEQFF. CDR3 bases: TGCGCCAGCAGCTTAGGCTCCTACAATGAGCAGTTCTTC. This rearrangement joins TRBV5-1 to TRBJ2-1; D is ambiguous. Germline values: CDR1 SGHRS, CDR2 YFSETQ. The CDR3 totals 13 residues. Trimming removed 2 bases at V and 0 bases at J, with 3 bases between. Using reference TRBV5-1 and TRBJ2-1 for the parts outside the CDR3, the full variable domain is KAGVTQTPRYLIKTRGQQVTLSCSPISGHRSVSWYQQTPGQGLQFLFEYFSETQRNKGNFPGRFSGRQFSNSRSEMNVSTLELGDSALYLCASSLGSYNEQFFGPGTRLTVL.

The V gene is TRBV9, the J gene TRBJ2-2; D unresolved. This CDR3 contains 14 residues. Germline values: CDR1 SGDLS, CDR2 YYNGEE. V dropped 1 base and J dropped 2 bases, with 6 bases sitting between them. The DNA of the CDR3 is TGTGCCAGCAGCGTAAGGAAAAACACCGGGGAGCTGTTTTTT. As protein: CASSVRKNTGELFF.

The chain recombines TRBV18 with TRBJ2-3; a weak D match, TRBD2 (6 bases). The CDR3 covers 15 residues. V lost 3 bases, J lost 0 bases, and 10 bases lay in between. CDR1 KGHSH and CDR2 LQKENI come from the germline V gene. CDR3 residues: CASSPAGISTDTQYF. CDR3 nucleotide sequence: TGTGCCAGCTCACCGGCGGGGATAAGCACAGATACGCAGTATTTT.

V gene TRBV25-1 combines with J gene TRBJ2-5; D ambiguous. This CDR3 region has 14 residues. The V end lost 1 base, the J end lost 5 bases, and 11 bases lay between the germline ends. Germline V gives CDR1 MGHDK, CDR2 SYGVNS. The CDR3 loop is CASSESAVGETQYF. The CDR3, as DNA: TGTGCCAGCAGTGAATCGGCGGTTGGGGAGACCCAGTACTTC.